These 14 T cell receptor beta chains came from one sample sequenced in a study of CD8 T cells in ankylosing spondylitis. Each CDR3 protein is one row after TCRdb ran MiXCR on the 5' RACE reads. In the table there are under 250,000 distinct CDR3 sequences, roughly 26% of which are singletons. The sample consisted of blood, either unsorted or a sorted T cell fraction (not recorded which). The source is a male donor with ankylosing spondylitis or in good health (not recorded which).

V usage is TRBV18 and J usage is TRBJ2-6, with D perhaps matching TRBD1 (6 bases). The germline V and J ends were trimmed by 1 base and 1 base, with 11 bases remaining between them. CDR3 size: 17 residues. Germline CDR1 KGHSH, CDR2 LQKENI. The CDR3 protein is CASSPLWTASGANVLTF. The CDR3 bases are TGTGCCAGCTCACCACTCTGGACAGCTTCTGGGGCCAACGTCCTGACTTTC.

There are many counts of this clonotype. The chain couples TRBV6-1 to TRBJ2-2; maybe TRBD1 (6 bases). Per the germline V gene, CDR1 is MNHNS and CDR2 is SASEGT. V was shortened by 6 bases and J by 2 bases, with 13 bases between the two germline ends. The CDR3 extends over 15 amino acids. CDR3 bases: TGTGCCAGCAGCACCGGGACAATCAACACCGGGGAGCTGTTTTTT. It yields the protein CASSTGTINTGELFF.

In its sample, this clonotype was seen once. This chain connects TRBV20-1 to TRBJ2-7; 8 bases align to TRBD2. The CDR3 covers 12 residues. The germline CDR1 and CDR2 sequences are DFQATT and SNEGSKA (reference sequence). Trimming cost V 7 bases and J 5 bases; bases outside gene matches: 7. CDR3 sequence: CSVSTSAHEQYF. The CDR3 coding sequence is TGCAGTGTTTCGACTAGCGCCCACGAGCAGTACTTC.

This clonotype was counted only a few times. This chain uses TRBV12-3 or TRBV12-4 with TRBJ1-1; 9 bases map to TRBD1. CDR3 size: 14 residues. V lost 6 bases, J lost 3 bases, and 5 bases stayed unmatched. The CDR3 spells CASRIGQGYTEAFF. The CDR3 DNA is TGTGCCAGCAGAATTGGACAGGGGTACACTGAAGCTTTCTTT.

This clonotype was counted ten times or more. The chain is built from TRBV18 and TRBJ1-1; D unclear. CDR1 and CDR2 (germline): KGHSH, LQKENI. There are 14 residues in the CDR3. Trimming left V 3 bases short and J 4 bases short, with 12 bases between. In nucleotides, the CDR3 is TGTGCCAGCTCACCGGGCCGGGTGGTCACTGAAGCTTTCTTT. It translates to CASSPGRVVTEAFF.

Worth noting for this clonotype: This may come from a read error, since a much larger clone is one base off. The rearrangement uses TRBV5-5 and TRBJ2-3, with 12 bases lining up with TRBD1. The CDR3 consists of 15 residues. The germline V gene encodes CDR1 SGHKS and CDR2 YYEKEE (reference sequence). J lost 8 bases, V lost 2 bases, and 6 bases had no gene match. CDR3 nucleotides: TGTGCCAGCAGCTTCGTGGGACAGGGGGCTATTACGCAGTATTTT. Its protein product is CASSFVGQGAITQYF.

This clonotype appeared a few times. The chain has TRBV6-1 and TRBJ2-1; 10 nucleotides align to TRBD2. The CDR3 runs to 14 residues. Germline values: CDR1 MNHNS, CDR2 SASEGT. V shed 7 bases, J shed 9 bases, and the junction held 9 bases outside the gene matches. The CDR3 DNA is TGTGCCAGCACCTCAGCGGGAGGGGATGGTGAGCAGTTCTTC. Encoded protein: CASTSAGGDGEQFF.

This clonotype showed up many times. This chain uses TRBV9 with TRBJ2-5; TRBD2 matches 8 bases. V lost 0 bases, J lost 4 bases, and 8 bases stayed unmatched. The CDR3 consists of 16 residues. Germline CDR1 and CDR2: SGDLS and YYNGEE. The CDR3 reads CASSVDPAGVSETQYF. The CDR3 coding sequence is TGTGCCAGCAGCGTAGATCCAGCGGGAGTTTCAGAGACCCAGTACTTC.

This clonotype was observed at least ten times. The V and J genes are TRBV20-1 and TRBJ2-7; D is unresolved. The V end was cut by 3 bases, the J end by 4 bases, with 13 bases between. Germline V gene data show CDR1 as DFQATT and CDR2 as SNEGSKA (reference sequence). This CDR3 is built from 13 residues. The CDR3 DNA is TGCAGTGCTAGCTTGGGCCAACCGTACGAGCAGTACTTC. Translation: CSASLGQPYEQYF.

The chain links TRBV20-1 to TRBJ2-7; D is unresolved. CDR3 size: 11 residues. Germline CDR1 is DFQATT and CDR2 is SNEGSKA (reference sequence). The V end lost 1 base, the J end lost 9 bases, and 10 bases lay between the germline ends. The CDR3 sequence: CSARVGSGQYF. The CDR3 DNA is TGCAGTGCTAGAGTAGGGTCAGGGCAGTACTTC.

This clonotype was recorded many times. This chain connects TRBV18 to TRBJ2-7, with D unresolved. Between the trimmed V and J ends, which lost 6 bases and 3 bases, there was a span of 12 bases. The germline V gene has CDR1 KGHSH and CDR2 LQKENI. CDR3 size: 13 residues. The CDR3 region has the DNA TGTGCCAGCTCCTCGGACGGAAGCTACGAGCAGTACTTC. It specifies CASSSDGSYEQYF. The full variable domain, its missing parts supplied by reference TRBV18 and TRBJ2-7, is NAGVMQNPRHLVRRRGQEARLRCSPMKGHSHVYWYRQLPEEGLKFMVYLQKENIIDESGMPKERFSAEFPKEGPSILRIQQVVRGDSAAYFCASSSDGSYEQYFGPGTRLTVT.

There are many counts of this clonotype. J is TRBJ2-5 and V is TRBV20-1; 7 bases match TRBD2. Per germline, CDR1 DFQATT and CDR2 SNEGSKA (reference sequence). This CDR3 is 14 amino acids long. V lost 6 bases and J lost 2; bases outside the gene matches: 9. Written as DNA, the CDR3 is TGCAGTGCAAAAAGCCCTAGCGGTCAAGAGACCCAGTACTTC. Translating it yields CSAKSPSGQETQYF.

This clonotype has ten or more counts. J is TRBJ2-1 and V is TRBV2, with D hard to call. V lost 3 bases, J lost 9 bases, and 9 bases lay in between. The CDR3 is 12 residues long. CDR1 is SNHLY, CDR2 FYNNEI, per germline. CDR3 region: CASSDSRFEQFF. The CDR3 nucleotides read TGTGCCAGCAGTGACTCCCGCTTTGAGCAGTTCTTC.

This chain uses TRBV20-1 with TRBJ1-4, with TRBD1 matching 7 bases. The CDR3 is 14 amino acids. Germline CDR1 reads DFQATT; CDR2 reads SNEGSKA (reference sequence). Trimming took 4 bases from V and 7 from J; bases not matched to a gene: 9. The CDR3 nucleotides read TGCAGTGCTACAAAACAGGGGATCGGTGAAAAACTGTTTTTT. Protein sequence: CSATKQGIGEKLFF.